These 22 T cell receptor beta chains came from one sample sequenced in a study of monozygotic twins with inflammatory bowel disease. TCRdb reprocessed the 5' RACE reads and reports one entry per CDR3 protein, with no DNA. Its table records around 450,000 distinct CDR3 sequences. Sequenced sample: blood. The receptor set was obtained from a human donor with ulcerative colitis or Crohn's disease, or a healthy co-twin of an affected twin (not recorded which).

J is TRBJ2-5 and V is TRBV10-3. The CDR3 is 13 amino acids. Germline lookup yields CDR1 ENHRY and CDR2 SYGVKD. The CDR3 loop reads CAISEAVAYAQYF.

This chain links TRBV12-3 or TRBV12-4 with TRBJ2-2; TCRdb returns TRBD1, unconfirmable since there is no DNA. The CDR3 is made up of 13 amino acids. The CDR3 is CASNDRGSGELFF.

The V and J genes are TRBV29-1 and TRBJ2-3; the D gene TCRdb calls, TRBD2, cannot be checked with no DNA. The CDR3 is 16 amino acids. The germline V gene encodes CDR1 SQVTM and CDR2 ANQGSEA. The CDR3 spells CSVGVRTSGTTDTQYF.

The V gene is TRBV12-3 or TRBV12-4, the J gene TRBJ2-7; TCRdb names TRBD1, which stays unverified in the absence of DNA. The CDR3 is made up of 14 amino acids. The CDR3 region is CASSVGQGTYEQYF.

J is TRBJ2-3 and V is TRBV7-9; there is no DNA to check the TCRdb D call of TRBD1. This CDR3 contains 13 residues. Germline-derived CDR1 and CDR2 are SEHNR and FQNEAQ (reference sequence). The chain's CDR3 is CASSYPRPDTQYF.

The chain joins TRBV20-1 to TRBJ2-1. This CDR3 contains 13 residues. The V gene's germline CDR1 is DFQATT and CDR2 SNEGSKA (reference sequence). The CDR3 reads CSARDLGLNEQFF.

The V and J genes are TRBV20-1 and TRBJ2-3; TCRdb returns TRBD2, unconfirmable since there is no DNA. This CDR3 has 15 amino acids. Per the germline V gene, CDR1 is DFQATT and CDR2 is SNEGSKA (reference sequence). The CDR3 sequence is CSATGLAGGTDTQYF.

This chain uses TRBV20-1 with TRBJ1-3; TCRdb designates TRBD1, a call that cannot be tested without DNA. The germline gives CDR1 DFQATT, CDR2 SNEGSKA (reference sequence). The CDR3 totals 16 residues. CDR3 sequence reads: CSARDRDGGRRNTIYF.

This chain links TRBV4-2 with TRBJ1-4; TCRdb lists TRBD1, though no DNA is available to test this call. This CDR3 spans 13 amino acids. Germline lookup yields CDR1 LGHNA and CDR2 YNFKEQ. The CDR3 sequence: CASSSRTSEKLFF.

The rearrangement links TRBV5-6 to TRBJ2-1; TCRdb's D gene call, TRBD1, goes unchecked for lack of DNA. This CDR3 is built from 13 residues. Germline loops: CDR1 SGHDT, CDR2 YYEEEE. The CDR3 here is CASSLKPGDEQFF.

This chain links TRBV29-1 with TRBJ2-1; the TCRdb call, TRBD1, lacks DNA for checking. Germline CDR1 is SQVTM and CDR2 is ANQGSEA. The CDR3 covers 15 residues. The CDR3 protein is CSAQDSLSSYNEQFF.

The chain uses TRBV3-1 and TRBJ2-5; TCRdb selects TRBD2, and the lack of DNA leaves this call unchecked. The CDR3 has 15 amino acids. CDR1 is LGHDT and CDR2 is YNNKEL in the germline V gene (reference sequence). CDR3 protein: CASRGLAGEQETQYF.

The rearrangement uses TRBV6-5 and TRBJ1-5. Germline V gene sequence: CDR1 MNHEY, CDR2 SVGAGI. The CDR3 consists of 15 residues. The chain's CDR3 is CASSYWAGIDQPQHF.

Here the CDR3 reads CASSLVLASSTDTQYF. This sequence joins TRBV12-3 or TRBV12-4 and TRBJ2-3; TCRdb proposes TRBD2, but this gene call is untestable without DNA. The CDR3 loop spans 16 amino acids.

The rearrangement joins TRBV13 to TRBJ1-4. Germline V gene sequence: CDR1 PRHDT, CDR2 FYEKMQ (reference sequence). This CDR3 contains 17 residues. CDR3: CASSLVKGTATNEKLFF.

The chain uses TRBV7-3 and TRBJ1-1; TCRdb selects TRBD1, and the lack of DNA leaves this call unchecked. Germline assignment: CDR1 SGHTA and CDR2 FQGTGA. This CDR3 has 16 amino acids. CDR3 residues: CASSPSPQQGVTEAFF. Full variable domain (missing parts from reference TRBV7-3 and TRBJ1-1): GAGVSQTPSNKVTEKGKYVELRCDPISGHTALYWYRQSLGQGPEFLIYFQGTGAADDSGLPNDRFFAVRPEGSVSTLKIQRTERGDSAVYLCASSPSPQQGVTEAFFGQGTRLTVV.

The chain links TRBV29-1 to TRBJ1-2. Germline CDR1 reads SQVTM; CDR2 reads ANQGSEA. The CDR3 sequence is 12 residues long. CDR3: CSCSDGGSGYTF. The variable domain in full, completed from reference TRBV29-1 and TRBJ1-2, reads SAVISQKPSRDICQRGTSLTIQCQVDSQVTMMFWYRQQPGQSLTLIATANQGSEATYESGFVIDKFPISRPNLTFSTLTVSNMSPEDSSIYLCSCSDGGSGYTFGSGTRLTVV.

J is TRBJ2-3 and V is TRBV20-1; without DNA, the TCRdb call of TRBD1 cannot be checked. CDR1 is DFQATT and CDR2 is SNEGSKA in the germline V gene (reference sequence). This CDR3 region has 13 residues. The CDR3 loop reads CSARRDNTDTQYF.

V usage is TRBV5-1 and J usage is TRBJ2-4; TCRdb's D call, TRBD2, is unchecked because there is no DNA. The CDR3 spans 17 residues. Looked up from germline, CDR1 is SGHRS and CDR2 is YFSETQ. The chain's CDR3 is CASSRTFAGEVENIQYF.

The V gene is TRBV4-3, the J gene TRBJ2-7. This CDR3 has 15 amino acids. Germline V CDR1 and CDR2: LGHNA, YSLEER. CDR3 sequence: CASSQDAGSSYEQYF.

CDR3 protein: CSALDSSLGNQPQHF. The rearrangement joins TRBV20-1 to TRBJ1-5; TCRdb designates TRBD1, a call that cannot be tested without DNA. The germline V gene has CDR1 DFQATT and CDR2 SNEGSKA (reference sequence). The CDR3 length is 15 residues.

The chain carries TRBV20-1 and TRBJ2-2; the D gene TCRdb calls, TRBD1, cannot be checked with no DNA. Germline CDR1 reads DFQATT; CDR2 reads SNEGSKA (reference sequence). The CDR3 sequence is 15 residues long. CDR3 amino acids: CSASNADRGTGELFF.